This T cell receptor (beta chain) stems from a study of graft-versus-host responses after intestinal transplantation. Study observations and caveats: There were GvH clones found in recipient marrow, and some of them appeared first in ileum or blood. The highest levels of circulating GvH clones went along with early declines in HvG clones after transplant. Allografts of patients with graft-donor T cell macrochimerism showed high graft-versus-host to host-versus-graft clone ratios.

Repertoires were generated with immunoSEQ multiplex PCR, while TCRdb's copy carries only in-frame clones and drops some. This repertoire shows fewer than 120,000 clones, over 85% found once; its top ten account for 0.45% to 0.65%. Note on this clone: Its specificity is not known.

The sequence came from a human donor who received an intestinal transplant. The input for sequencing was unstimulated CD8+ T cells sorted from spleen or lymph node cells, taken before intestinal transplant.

CDR3 residues: CASSFAGVGVPYEQYF. The CDR3 DNA is TGTGCCAGCAGCTTCGCGGGAGTGGGGGTTCCCTACGAGCAGTACTTC. The rearrangement joins TRBV5-6 to TRBJ2-7, with 7 bases identical to TRBD2. This CDR3 comprises 16 residues. In germline, CDR1 is SGHDT, CDR2 YYEEEE. Trimming removed 2 bases from V and 2 bases from J; junction bases left unmatched: 10.